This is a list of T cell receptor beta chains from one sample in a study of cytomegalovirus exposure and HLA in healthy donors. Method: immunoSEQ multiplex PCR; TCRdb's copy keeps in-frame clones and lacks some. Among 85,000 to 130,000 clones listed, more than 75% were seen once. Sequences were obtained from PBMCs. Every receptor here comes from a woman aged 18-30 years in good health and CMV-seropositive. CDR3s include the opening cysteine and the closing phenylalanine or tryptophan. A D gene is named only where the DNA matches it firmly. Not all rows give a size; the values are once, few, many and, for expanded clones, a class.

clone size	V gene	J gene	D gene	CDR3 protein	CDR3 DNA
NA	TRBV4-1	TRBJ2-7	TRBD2	CASSQDLWGGRPGYEQYF	TGCGCCAGCAGCCAAGATCTTTGGGGCGGGAGACCCGGCTACGAGCAGTACTTC
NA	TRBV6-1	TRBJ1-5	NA	CASSGEGSGQPQHF	TGTGCCAGCAGTGGGGAGGGCTCGGGTCAGCCCCAGCATTTT
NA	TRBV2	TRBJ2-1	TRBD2	CASSRGLADPLGYNEQFF	TGTGCCAGCAGTAGGGGACTAGCGGATCCACTGGGCTACAATGAGCAGTTCTTC
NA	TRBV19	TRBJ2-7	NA	CASSIAGAGVTEQYF	TGTGCCAGTAGTATAGCTGGGGCTGGGGTAACCGAGCAGTACTTC
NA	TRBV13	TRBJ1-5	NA	CASQLGIGNQPQHF	TGTGCCAGCCAACTTGGTATCGGCAATCAGCCCCAGCATTTT
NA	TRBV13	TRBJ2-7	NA	CASSLGRSYEQYF	TGTGCCAGCAGCTTAGGTCGGAGCTACGAGCAGTACTTC
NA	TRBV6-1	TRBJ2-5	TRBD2	CAARRAGGETQYF	TGTGCCGCTCGGCGGGCGGGAGGGGAGACCCAGTACTTC
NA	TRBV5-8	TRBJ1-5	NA	CASTSGGQLQHF	TGTGCCAGCACCTCCGGGGGGCAGCTCCAGCATTTT
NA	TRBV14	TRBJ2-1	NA	CASSQGLAVSEQFF	TGTGCCAGCAGCCAAGGTCTCGCCGTGAGTGAGCAGTTCTTC
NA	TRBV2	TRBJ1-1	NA	CASSASSVNTEAFF	TGTGCCAGCAGTGCTTCGTCAGTGAACACTGAAGCTTTCTTT
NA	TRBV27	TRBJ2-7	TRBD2	CASKAGTSGTSYEQYF	TGTGCCAGCAAAGCAGGGACTAGCGGGACATCCTACGAGCAGTACTTC
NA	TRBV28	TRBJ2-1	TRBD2	CASSFRRETSNEQFF	TGTGCCAGCAGTTTCCGGCGGGAGACTAGCAATGAGCAGTTCTTC
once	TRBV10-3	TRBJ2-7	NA	CASSGEASLGSGQYF	TGTGCCTCCTCGGGGGAGGCTTCACTTGGTTCCGGGCAGTACTTC
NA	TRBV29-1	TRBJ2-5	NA	CSVEKNFQETQYF	TGCAGCGTTGAGAAAAACTTCCAAGAGACCCAGTACTTC
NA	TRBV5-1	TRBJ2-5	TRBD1	CATRRGQATQETQYF	TGCGCCACTCGGCGGGGACAGGCGACGCAAGAGACCCAGTACTTC
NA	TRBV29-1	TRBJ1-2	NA	CSVEVTSRDAPGYGYTF	TGCAGCGTTGAAGTGACATCGCGGGACGCCCCGGGGTATGGCTACACCTTC
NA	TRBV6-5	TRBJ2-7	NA	CASSYRHNYEQYF	TGTGCCAGCAGTTACAGACACAACTACGAGCAGTACTTC
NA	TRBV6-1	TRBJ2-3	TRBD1	CASSDDRGVTDTQYF	TGTGCCAGCAGTGACGACAGGGGGGTCACAGATACGCAGTATTTT
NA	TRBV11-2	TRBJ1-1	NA	CASSLGGLTEAFF	TGTGCCAGCAGCTTAGGGGGCTTGACTGAAGCTTTCTTT
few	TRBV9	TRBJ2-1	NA	CASSVGLDLSSYNEQFF	TGTGCCAGCAGCGTAGGACTCGACTTAAGCTCCTACAATGAGCAGTTCTTC
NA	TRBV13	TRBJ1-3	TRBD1	CASSQDRTGPGNTIYF	TGTGCCAGCAGCCAAGATCGGACAGGGCCTGGAAACACCATATATTTT
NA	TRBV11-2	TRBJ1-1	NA	CASSQPTGNTEAFF	TGTGCCAGCAGCCAACCGACAGGGAACACTGAAGCTTTCTTT
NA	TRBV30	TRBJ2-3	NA	CAWSVFTRGTDTQYF	TGTGCCTGGAGTGTATTCACTAGAGGCACAGATACGCAGTATTTT